This TCR beta chain is from a study of a mutant IDH1 vaccine in newly diagnosed glioma. The wider study: Vaccination began 4-6 weeks post radiotherapy alone, or with temozolomide cycles. Earlier care involved radiotherapy, temozolomide, or both, and the majority received both. The study held visit V12 at week 35 and visit V13 at week 47.

The CDR3 sequence is 13 residues long. Germline V lookup: CDR1 SNHLY, CDR2 FYNNEI. The germline V and J ends were trimmed by 7 bases and 3 bases, with 10 bases remaining between them. Profiled with immunoSEQ multiplex PCR; TCRdb holds only in-frame clones, not every one. The profile shows roughly 49,000 clones, around 92% of them singletons. Time point given: week 35, safety follow-up. Every vaccine dose comprised 300 ug of mutant IDH1 20-mer peptide plus topical imiquimod. Diagnosis in the donors showed new WHO grade 3 or 4 astrocytomas that were IDH1-mutant and ATRX-lost. On this clone: Its target is unknown.

Sequenced material: PBMCs, taken from a glioma patient whose treatment included an IDH1 peptide vaccine. V usage is TRBV2 and J usage is TRBJ1-5; possible D gene TRBD1, 6 bases. The sequence came from a man aged 45-65 years with glioma. The CDR3 coding sequence is TGTGCCAGCACCAGGGACACCAATCAGCCCCAGCATTTT. Its protein is CASTRDTNQPQHF.